This T cell receptor beta chain was recovered during a study of read filtering for tumor transcriptome and immune sequencing. On the study more broadly: Among patients, some 17 were male and 14 female, aged about 45 to 80 (mean roughly 63). Per sample, TCR-region reads ranged about 4 to 11 million by IR-seq, roughly 85 to 1,400 by RNA-seq.

This library used around 0.4 ug RNA and molecular barcoded adaptors spanning alpha/delta and beta/gamma chains. Each CDR3 protein is one row after TCRdb ran MiXCR on the reads. The table records approximately 90,000 distinct CDR3 sequences, 20% to 25% of them present only once. Of note for this clonotype: Its antigen is not known.

Trimming cost V 6 bases and J 6 bases, with 5 bases left between them. From germline, CDR1 is SGHAT and CDR2 FQNNGV. CDR3 length: 11 amino acids. Study results and limitations: IR-seq captured clonotypes deeper and more reliably than RNA-seq. The sorted CD138-negative fraction was a mixed bone marrow immune population, not purified T cells.

Material: a population of CD138-negative cells sorted from bone marrow. This receptor was obtained from a donor at least 40 years old with multiple myeloma. The rearrangement uses TRBV11-2 and TRBJ2-2; D is perhaps TRBD2 (5 bases). The CDR3 spells CASRLAGELFF. The CDR3 nucleotides read TGTGCCAGCAGACTAGCCGGGGAGCTGTTTTTT.